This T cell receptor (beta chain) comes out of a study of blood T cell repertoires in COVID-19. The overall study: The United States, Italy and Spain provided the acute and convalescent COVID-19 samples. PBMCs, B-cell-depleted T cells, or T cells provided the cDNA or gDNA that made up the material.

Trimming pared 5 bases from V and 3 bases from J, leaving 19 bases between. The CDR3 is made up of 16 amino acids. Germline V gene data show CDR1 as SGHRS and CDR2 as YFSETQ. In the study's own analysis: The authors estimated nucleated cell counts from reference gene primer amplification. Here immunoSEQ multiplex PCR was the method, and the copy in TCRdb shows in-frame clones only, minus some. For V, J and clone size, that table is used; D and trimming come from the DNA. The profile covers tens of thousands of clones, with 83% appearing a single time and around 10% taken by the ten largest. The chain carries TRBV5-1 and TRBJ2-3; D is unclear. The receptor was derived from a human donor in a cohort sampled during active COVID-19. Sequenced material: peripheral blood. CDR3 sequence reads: CASRSGRRYGTDTQYF. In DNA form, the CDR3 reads TGCGCCAGCAGGTCGGGTAGGCGGTATGGGACAGATACGCAGTATTTT.